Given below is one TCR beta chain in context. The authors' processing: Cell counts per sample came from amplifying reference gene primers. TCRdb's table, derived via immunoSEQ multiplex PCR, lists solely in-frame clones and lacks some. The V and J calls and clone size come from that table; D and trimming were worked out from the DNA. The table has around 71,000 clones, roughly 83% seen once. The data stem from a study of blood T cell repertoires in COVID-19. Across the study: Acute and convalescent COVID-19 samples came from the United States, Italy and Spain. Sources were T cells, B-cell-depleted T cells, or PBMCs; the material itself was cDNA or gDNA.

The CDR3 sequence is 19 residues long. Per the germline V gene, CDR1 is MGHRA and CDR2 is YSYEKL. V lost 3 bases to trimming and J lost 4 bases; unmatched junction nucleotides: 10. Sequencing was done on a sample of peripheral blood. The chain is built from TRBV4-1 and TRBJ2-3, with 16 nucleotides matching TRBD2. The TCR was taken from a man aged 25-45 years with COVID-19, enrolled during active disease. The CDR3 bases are TGCGCCAGCAGCCATCCGGGACTAGCGGGAGGGCCTGAAGCAGATACGCAGTATTTT. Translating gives CASSHPGLAGGPEADTQYF.